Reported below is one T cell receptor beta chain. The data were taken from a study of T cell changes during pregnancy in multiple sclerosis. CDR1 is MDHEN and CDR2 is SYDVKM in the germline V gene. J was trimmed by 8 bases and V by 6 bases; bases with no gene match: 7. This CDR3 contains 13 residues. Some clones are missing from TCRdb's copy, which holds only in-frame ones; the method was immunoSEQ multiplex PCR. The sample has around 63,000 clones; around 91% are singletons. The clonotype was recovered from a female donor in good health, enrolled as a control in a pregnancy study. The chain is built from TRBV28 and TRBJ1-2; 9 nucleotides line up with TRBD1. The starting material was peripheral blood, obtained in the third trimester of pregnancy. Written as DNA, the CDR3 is TGTGCCAGCAGGCCGGGACAGGGAAGAGGCTACACCTTC. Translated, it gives CASRPGQGRGYTF.